These T cell receptor beta chains were read from a single sample in a study of T cell repertoires in cytomegalovirus infection. TCRdb itself ran the reads through MiXCR, one entry per CDR3 protein. The data show 250,000 or so distinct CDR3 sequences, with roughly an eighth seen just once and under 2% held by the top ten. The sequencing sample was made of PBMCs. Every receptor here comes from a human donor in good health (CMV status not recorded). Some clones in this sample may be carry-over from other donors' samples. Each CDR3 is given with its conserved first and last residue. D genes are given only for firm matches. The size field is filled for only some rows; it gives once, few, many or a size class.

>TRBV5-1|TRBJ2-7|TRBD2|few
CASSLDAGGEQYF
TGCGCCAGCAGCTTGGATGCGGGAGGGGAGCAGTACTTC
>TRBV12-3/TRBV12-4|TRBJ2-1|.|many
CASGRGSYNEQFF
TGTGCCAGCGGTAGGGGCTCCTACAATGAGCAGTTCTTC
>TRBV14|TRBJ2-4|TRBD2|.
CASSQETGRAFKNIQYF
TGTGCCAGCAGCCAAGAAACCGGGAGGGCCTTCAAAAACATTCAGTACTTC
>TRBV7-2|TRBJ2-7|.|many
CASSLSGTNYEQYF
TGTGCCAGCAGCTTATCCGGGACAAACTACGAGCAGTACTTC
>TRBV5-6|TRBJ1-5|.|few
CASSFYSFPNQPQHF
TGTGCCAGCAGCTTCTACTCGTTTCCCAATCAGCCCCAGCATTTT
>TRBV4-2|TRBJ1-5|TRBD1|many
CASSQDMGTGSNQPQHF
TGTGCCAGCAGCCAAGATATGGGGACAGGTTCCAATCAGCCCCAGCATTTT
>TRBV24-1|TRBJ1-5|.|few
CATSDSSGPWEPQHF
TGTGCCACCAGTGATTCGTCCGGACCTTGGGAGCCCCAGCATTTT
>TRBV18|TRBJ2-2|TRBD1|few
CASSPPRTGSAGELFF
TGTGCCAGCTCACCACCCCGGACAGGGAGCGCCGGGGAGCTGTTTTTT
>TRBV12-5|TRBJ1-1|TRBD1|.
CASGLVRGTGAEAFF
TGTGCTAGTGGTTTGGTACGGGGGACAGGGGCTGAAGCTTTCTTT
>TRBV19|TRBJ1-6|TRBD1|.
CATAGQGDSPLHF
TGTGCCACCGCGGGACAGGGTGATTCACCCCTCCACTTT
>TRBV12-3/TRBV12-4|TRBJ1-1|.|many
CASSSSVNTEAFF
TGTGCCAGCAGTTCCTCCGTCAACACTGAAGCTTTCTTT
>TRBV29-1|TRBJ2-1|.|.
CSVSGVYNEQFF
TGCAGCGTTTCGGGAGTATACAATGAGCAGTTCTTC